The 11 T cell receptor beta chains below come from one sample, sequenced in a study of CD8+CD57+ T cells in acquired aplastic anemia. Investigators profiled TCR beta VDJ and CDR3 from genomic DNA template. TCRdb itself ran the reads through MiXCR, one entry per CDR3 protein. The repertoire has 200,000 to 250,000 distinct CDR3 sequences, about 37% of them found once; the top ten carry 0.95% to 1.2%. Sequenced input: sorted CD4+, CD8+, or CD8+CD57+ T cells (not recorded which) from PBMCs. These receptors were taken from a human donor in good health, serving as a control.

Remarks on this clonotype: A single base separates this from a much larger clone, so it may be a read error. The J gene is TRBJ1-4, the V gene TRBV20-1; weak D call: TRBD1 (5 bases). Germline-derived CDR1 and CDR2 are DFQATT and SNEGSKA (reference sequence). There are 13 residues in the CDR3. The CDR3 region has the DNA TGCAGTGCTAGAGTCGCGGGGGACGAAAGACTGTTTTTT. As protein: CSARVAGDERLFF.

This clonotype came up many times. The chain couples TRBV20-1 to TRBJ2-5; no clear D gene. Germline CDR1 is DFQATT and CDR2 is SNEGSKA (reference sequence). Trimming took 6 bases from V and 5 from J, leaving 13 bases between them. The CDR3 is made up of 12 amino acids. CDR3 DNA sequence: TGCAGTGCCCAGACTGGGTCGGAGACCCAGTACTTC. The encoded protein is CSAQTGSETQYF.

V gene TRBV19 combines with J gene TRBJ2-2, with D perhaps matching TRBD2 (6 bases). Germline CDR1 is LNHDA and CDR2 is SQIVND (reference sequence). V dropped 11 bases and J dropped 6 bases, with 25 bases sitting between them. The CDR3 runs 16 residues. The CDR3 reads CASQTGQAGFAGELFF. The CDR3 nucleotides read TGTGCCTCGCAAACCGGGCAGGCGGGGTTTGCCGGGGAGCTGTTTTTT.

This sequence joins TRBV20-1 and TRBJ2-1, with TRBD2 identical over 10 bases. V lost 8 bases and J lost 4; bases outside the gene matches: 20. The CDR3 totals 18 residues. Germline V gene sequence: CDR1 DFQATT, CDR2 SNEGSKA (reference sequence). CDR3 coding DNA: TGCAGTCAGGCCACTAGCGGGATTTGGGCAAACCCTTACAATGAGCAGTTCTTC. Protein sequence: CSQATSGIWANPYNEQFF.

The table lists this clonotype with a few counts. J is TRBJ2-1 and V is TRBV9, with TRBD1 matching over 11 bases. V dropped 2 bases and J dropped 2; count of bases not matched to a gene: 6. Germline CDR1 reads SGDLS; CDR2 reads YYNGEE. This CDR3 has 17 amino acids. The CDR3 DNA is TGTGCCAGCAGCGTGGATCCGGGACAGGGGGCCTACAATGAGCAGTTCTTC. It encodes CASSVDPGQGAYNEQFF.

At least ten counts were recorded for this clonotype. CDR3: CSVSTTGGGTEAFF. The CDR3 DNA is TGCAGCGTTTCGACGACAGGGGGGGGAACTGAAGCTTTCTTT. This sequence joins TRBV29-1 and TRBJ1-1; 9 bases fit TRBD1. Trimming at V came to 5 bases and at J to 5 bases, leaving 9 bases not matched to a gene. This CDR3 comprises 14 residues. Germline lookup yields CDR1 SQVTM and CDR2 ANQGSEA.

To note about this clonotype: A much larger clone differs from this one at a single base, so this may be a read error. This likely comes from a read error, as the CDR3 has no conserved phenylalanine or tryptophan at its end. The chain is built from TRBV7-2 and TRBJ2-5; 7 bases align to TRBD1. This CDR3 is 15 amino acids long. The V gene end was trimmed by 3 bases and the J gene end by 0 bases; junction bases not matched to a gene: 4. CDR1 and CDR2 (germline): SGHTA, FQGNSA. CDR3 sequence: CASSFSGGNQETQYL. CDR3 nucleotides: TGTGCCAGCAGCTTTTCAGGGGGAAACCAAGAGACCCAGTACCTC.

This clonotype was seen at least ten times. The rearrangement joins TRBV7-2 to TRBJ1-2; D is perhaps TRBD1 (6 bases). This CDR3 spans 15 amino acids. Between the trimmed V and J ends, which lost 0 bases and 4 bases, there was a span of 12 bases. Looked up from germline, CDR1 is SGHTA and CDR2 is FQGNSA. The CDR3: CASSLARTERYGYTF. CDR3 nucleotide sequence: TGTGCCAGCAGCTTAGCCCGGACAGAACGCTATGGCTACACCTTC.

CDR3 sequence: CASSPGQGTYEQYF. The CDR3 DNA follows: TGTGCCAGCTCACCGGGACAGGGGACCTACGAGCAGTACTTC. This chain joins TRBV18 and TRBJ2-7, with TRBD1 identical over 10 bases. The germline CDR1 and CDR2 sequences are KGHSH and LQKENI. This CDR3 has 14 amino acids. The trim removed 3 bases at V and 2 bases at J, leaving 1 base unmatched. Full variable domain (outside the CDR3, taken from reference TRBV18 and TRBJ2-7): NAGVMQNPRHLVRRRGQEARLRCSPMKGHSHVYWYRQLPEEGLKFMVYLQKENIIDESGMPKERFSAEFPKEGPSILRIQQVVRGDSAAYFCASSPGQGTYEQYFGPGTRLTVT.

In regard to this clonotype: A much larger clone differs by one base, so this may be a read error. This rearrangement joins TRBV2 to TRBJ2-7, with D possibly TRBD1 on 5 matching bases. Germline V gene data show CDR1 as SNHLY and CDR2 as FYNNEI. The CDR3 runs to 15 residues. Trimming removed 6 bases at V and 0 bases at J, with 15 bases between. CDR3 nucleotide sequence: TGTGCCAGCAGCGTAGCTGCAGGGCACTCCTACGAGCAGTACTTC. Protein sequence: CASSVAAGHSYEQYF.

This clonotype has just a few counts. The J gene is TRBJ1-1, the V gene TRBV29-1; D unclear. The CDR3 loop spans 12 amino acids. Trimming took off 2 bases at V and 0 bases at J, with 4 bases between the two ends. Looked up from germline, CDR1 is SQVTM and CDR2 is ANQGSEA. CDR3 DNA sequence: TGCAGCGTTGAATATTTGAACACTGAAGCTTTCTTT. This gives the protein CSVEYLNTEAFF. Drawing the rest from reference TRBV29-1 and TRBJ1-1, the complete variable domain is SAVISQKPSRDICQRGTSLTIQCQVDSQVTMMFWYRQQPGQSLTLIATANQGSEATYESGFVIDKFPISRPNLTFSTLTVSNMSPEDSSIYLCSVEYLNTEAFFGQGTRLTVV.